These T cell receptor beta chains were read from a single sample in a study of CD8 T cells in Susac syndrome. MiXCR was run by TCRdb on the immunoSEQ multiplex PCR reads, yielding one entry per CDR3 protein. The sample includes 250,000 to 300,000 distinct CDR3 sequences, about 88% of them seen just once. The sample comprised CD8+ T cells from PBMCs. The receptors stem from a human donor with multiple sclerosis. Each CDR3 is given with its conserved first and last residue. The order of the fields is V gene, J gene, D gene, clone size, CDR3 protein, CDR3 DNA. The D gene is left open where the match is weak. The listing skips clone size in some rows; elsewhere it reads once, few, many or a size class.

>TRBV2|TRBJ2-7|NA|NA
CASRYRDSVSYEQYF
TGTGCCAGCCGATATCGGGACTCCGTTTCCTACGAGCAGTACTTC
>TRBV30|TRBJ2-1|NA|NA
CASLQVDSAEQFF
TGTGCCTCGCTACAGGTGGATTCGGCAGAGCAGTTCTTC
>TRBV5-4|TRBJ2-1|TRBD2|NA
CASAGGQYNEQFF
TGTGCCAGCGCGGGAGGGCAATACAATGAGCAGTTCTTC
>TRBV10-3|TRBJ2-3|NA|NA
CAISGVDTQYF
TGTGCCATCAGTGGGGTGGATACGCAGTATTTT
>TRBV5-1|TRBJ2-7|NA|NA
CASSLYRGAGYEQYF
TGCGCCAGCAGCTTGTACAGGGGAGCGGGCTACGAGCAGTACTTC
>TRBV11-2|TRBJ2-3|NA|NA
CASSLGAYHTDTQYF
TGTGCCAGCAGCTTGGGGGCCTACCACACAGATACGCAGTATTTT
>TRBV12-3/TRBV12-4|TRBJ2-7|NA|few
CASSFSAGEQYF
TGTGCCAGCAGTTTTAGCGCGGGCGAGCAGTACTTC
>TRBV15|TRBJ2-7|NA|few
CATSADSGSYEQYF
TGTGCCACCAGCGCTGATAGCGGCTCCTACGAGCAGTACTTC
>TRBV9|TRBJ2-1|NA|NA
CASSVGNGGEQFF
TGTGCCAGCAGCGTAGGTAATGGGGGGGAGCAGTTCTTC
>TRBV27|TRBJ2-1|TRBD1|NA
CASTEEGAYNEQFF
TGTGCCAGCACCGAAGAGGGGGCATACAATGAGCAGTTCTTC
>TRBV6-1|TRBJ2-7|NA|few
CASSDRGRWAYEQYF
TGTGCCAGCAGTGACAGGGGGAGGTGGGCCTACGAGCAGTACTTC
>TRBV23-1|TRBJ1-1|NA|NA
CASSPELRGAFF
TGCGCCAGCAGTCCCGAACTCCGAGGAGCTTTCTTT
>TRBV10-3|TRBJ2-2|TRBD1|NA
CAISDPGQGKHGELFF
TGTGCCATCAGCGACCCGGGACAGGGGAAACACGGGGAGCTGTTTTTT
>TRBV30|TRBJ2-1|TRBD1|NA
CALEDRGNEQFF
TGTGCCTTGGAAGACAGGGGCAATGAGCAGTTCTTC
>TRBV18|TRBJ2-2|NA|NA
CASSNRPGGDTGELFF
TGTGCCAGCTCCAACCGTCCCGGCGGAGACACCGGGGAGCTGTTTTTT
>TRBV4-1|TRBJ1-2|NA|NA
CASSFRTPNYGYTF
TGCGCCAGCAGCTTTAGGACACCAAACTATGGCTACACCTTC
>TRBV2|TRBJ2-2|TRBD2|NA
CASRVGLAPNTGELFF
TGTGCCAGCAGGGTTGGACTAGCACCGAACACCGGGGAGCTGTTTTTT
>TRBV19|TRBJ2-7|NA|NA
CASVDRSSYEQYF
TGTGCCAGTGTGGACAGAAGCTCCTACGAGCAGTACTTC
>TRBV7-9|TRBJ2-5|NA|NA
CASTPEGGYIETQYF
TGTGCCAGCACCCCGGAGGGGGGGTATATCGAGACCCAGTACTTC
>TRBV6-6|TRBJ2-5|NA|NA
CASINYRGGETQYF
TGTGCCAGCATCAACTACAGGGGAGGGGAGACCCAGTACTTC
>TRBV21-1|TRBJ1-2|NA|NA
CASSKAYPSRPNYGYTF
TGTGCCAGCAGCAAAGCGTACCCCAGCAGGCCTAACTATGGCTACACCTTC
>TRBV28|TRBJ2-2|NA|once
CASAGTGEPFF
TGTGCCAGTGCCGGCACCGGGGAGCCGTTTTTT
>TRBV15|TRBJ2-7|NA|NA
CATSQGAEQYF
TGTGCCACCAGTCAAGGGGCCGAGCAGTACTTC
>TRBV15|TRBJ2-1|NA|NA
CATSGSSTYNEQFF
TGTGCCACCAGCGGGAGTTCTACCTACAATGAGCAGTTCTTC
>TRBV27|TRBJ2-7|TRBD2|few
CASSVRDYFHEQYF
TGTGCCAGCAGCGTTAGGGACTATTTCCACGAGCAGTACTTC
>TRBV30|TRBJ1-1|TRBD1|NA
CAGQAVAEAFF
TGTGCCGGACAGGCAGTCGCTGAAGCTTTCTTT
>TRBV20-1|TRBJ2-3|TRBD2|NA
CSARGTALAGPIGADTQYF
TGCAGTGCTAGAGGGACGGCGCTAGCGGGGCCGATTGGGGCAGATACGCAGTATTTT
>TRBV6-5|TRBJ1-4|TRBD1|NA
CASSYTGGNEKLFF
TGTGCCAGCAGTTACACAGGGGGCAATGAAAAACTGTTTTTT
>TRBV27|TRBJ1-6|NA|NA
CASSRPGVSPLHF
TGTGCCAGCAGCCGACCGGGGGTGTCACCCCTCCACTTT
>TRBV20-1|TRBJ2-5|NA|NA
CSARNSEETQYF
TGCAGTGCTAGAAACAGTGAAGAGACCCAGTACTTC
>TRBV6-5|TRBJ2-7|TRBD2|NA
CASSLIEAGVHEQYF
TGTGCCAGCAGCCTGATAGAAGCGGGAGTACACGAGCAGTACTTC
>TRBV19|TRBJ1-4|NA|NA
CASSMQGTNEKLFF
TGTGCCAGTAGTATGCAGGGGACTAATGAAAAACTGTTTTTT
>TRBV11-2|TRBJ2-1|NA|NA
CASSLEARVGNEQFF
TGTGCCAGCAGCTTAGAAGCCCGGGTGGGTAATGAGCAGTTCTTC
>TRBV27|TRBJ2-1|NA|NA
CASSLSGRTEQFF
TGTGCCAGCAGTTTATCAGGGCGCACTGAGCAGTTCTTC
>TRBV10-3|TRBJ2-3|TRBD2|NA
CAISVRLAGLKDTQYF
TGTGCCATCAGTGTAAGGCTAGCGGGCCTGAAAGATACGCAGTATTTT
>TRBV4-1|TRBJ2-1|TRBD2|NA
CASSSRLVIAGRSYNEQFF
TGCGCCAGCAGCTCCCGATTGGTAATAGCGGGAAGATCCTACAATGAGCAGTTCTTC
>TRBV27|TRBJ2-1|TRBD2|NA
CASSPPTSEGYNEQFF
TGTGCCAGCAGTCCCCCGACTAGCGAGGGCTACAATGAGCAGTTCTTC
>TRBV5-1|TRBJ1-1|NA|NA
CASSLKQLHEAFF
TGCGCCAGCAGCTTGAAACAGCTACATGAAGCTTTCTTT